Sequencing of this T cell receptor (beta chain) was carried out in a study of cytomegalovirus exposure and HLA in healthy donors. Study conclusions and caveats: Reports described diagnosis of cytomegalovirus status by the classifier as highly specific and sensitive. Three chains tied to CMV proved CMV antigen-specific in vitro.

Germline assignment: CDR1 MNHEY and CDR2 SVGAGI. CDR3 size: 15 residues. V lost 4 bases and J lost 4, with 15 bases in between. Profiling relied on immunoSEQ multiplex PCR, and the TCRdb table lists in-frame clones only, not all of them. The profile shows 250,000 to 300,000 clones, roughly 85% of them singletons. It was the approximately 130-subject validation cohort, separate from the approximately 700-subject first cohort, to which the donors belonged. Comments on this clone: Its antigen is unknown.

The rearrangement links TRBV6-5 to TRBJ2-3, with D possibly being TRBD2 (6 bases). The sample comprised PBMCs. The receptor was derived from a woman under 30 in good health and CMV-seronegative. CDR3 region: CASSFRGRGADTQYF. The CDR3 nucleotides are TGTGCCAGCAGTTTTCGTGGGCGGGGCGCAGATACGCAGTATTTT.